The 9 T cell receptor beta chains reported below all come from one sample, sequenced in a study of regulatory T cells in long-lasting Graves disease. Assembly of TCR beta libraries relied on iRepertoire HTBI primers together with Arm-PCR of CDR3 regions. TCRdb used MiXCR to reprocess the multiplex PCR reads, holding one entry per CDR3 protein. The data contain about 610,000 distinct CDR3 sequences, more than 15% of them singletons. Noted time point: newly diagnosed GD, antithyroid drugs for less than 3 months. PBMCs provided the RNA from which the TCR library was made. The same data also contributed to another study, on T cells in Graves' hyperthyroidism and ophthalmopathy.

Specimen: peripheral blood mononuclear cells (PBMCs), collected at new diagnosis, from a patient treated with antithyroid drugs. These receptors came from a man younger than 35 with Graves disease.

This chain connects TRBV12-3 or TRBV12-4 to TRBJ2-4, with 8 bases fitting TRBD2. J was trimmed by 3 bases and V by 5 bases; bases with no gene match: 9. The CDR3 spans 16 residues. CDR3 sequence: CASSIDGGGLKNIQYF. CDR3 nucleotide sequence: TGTGCCAGCAGTATAGACGGGGGGGGACTCAAAAACATTCAGTACTTC.

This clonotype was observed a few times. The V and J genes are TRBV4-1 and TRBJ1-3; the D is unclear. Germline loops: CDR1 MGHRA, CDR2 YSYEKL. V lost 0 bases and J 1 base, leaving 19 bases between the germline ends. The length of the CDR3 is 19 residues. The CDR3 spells CASSQDFIRTVPSGNTIYF. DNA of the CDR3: TGCGCCAGCAGCCAAGATTTTATCCGGACGGTCCCTTCTGGAAACACCATATATTTT.

In DNA, the CDR3 is TGCGCCAGCAGCTCGCTAGGGGAACCCAATCAGCCCCAGCATTTT. It specifies CASSSLGEPNQPQHF. The chain carries TRBV5-1 and TRBJ1-5; TRBD1 is a possible D gene (5 bases). V was shortened by 3 bases and J by 3 bases, with 13 bases between the two germline ends. Germline CDR1 SGHRS, CDR2 YFSETQ. The CDR3 runs to 15 residues.

Written as DNA, the CDR3 is TGTGCCAGCAGCTTAGCAGGTTTAAATGAAAAACTGTTTTTT. As protein: CASSLAGLNEKLFF. The chain employs TRBV11-2 and TRBJ1-4; no clear D. The CDR3 contains 14 residues. In germline, CDR1 is SGHAT, CDR2 FQNNGV. V was clipped by 1 base and J by 5 bases, with 8 bases between them.

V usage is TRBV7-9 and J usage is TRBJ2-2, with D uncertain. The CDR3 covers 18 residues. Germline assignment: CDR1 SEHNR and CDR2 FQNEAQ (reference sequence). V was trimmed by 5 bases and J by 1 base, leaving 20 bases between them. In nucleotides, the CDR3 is TGTGCCAGCAGCCTTCCCCGGACGGCGACAAAGAACACCGGGGAGCTGTTTTTT. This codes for CASSLPRTATKNTGELFF.

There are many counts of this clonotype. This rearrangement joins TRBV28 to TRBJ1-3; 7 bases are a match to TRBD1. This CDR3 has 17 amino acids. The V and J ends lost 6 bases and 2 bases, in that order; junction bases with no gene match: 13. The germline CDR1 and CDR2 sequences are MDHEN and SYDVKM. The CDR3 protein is CASRGTVGFGPGNTIYF. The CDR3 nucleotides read TGTGCCAGCAGGGGGACAGTAGGTTTTGGGCCTGGAAACACCATATATTTT. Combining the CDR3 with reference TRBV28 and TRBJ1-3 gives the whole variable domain DVKVTQSSRYLVKRTGEKVFLECVQDMDHENMFWYRQDPGLGLRLIYFSYDVKMKEKGDIPEGYSVSREKKERFSLILESASTNQTSMYLCASRGTVGFGPGNTIYFGEGSWLTVV.

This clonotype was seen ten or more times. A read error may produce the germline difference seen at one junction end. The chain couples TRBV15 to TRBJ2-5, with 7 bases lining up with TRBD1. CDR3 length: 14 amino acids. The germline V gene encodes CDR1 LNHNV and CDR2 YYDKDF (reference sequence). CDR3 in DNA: TGTGCCACCAGCCCCCGGGACAGCGAAGACACCCAGTACTTC. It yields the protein CATSPRDSEDTQYF.

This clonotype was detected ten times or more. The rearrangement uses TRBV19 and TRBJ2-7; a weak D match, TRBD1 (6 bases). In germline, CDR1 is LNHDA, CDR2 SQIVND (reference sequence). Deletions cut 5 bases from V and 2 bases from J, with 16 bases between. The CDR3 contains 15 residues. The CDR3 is CASSPRDTSPYEQYF. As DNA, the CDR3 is TGTGCCAGTAGTCCCCGGGACACCAGCCCCTACGAGCAGTACTTC.

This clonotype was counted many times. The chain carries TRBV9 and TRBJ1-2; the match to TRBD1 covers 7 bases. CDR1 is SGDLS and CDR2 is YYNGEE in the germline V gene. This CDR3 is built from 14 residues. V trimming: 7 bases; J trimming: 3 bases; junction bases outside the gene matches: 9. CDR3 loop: CASALTGTDYGYTF. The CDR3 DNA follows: TGTGCCAGCGCCCTGACAGGGACGGACTATGGCTACACCTTC.